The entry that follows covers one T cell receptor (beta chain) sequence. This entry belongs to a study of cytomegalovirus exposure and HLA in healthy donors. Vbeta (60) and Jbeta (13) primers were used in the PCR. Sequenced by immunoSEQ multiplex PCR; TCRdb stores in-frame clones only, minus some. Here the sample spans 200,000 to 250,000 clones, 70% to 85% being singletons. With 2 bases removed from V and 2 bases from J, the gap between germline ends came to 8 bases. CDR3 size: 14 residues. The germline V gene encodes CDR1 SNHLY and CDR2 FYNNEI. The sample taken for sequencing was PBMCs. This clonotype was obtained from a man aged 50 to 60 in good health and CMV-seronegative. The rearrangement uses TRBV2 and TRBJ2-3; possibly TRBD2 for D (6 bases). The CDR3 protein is CASSERGTTDTQYF. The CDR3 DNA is TGTGCCAGCAGTGAACGGGGGACCACAGATACGCAGTATTTT. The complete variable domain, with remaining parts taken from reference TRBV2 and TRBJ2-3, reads EPEVTQTPSHQVTQMGQEVILRCVPISNHLYFYWYRQILGQKVEFLVSFYNNEISEKSEIFDDQFSVERPDGSNFTLKIRSTKLEDSAMYFCASSERGTTDTQYFGPGTRLTVL.